Presented here are 24 T cell receptor beta chains from one specimen sequenced in a study of shared clonotypes between healthy human individuals. Generated by immunoSEQ multiplex PCR, the TCRdb table keeps only in-frame clones and is missing some. The sample carries about 1.5 million clones, 95% to 99% recorded once. The sequenced sample consisted of naive CD4+ T cells sorted from blood. Subset given: CD45RA+ positively selected. All receptors derive from a man aged 30-40 years in good health.

This clone was seen a single time. The gene calls are TRBV6-6 and TRBJ1-3, with unresolved D. The germline V gene encodes CDR1 MNHNY and CDR2 SVGAGI (reference sequence). The V end was cut by 6 bases, the J end by 1 base, with 7 bases between. CDR3 length equals 13 residues. The CDR3 region has the DNA TGTGCCAGCAGCAAGGGTTCTGGAAACACCATATATTTT. It translates to CASSKGSGNTIYF.

The chain links TRBV28 to TRBJ1-2; D remains ambiguous. V gave up 3 bases and J gave up 5 bases, with 13 bases separating them. Germline CDR1 is MDHEN and CDR2 is SYDVKM. CDR3 length: 14 residues. This CDR3 is CASSLIMKQYGYTF. As DNA, the CDR3 is TGTGCCAGCAGTTTGATAATGAAACAATATGGCTACACCTTC.

This rearrangement joins TRBV10-2 to TRBJ2-1; perhaps TRBD1 as D (6 bases). This CDR3 is 13 amino acids long. CDR1 is WSHSY and CDR2 is SAAADI in the germline V gene. V was clipped by 5 bases and J by 3 bases, with 8 bases between them. The CDR3 protein is CASSRTVYNEQFF. The CDR3 DNA is TGCGCCAGCAGTCGGACAGTCTACAATGAGCAGTTCTTC.

The genes are TRBV5-1 and TRBJ1-2; D is uncertain. Germline CDR1 SGHRS, CDR2 YFSETQ. This CDR3 spans 15 amino acids. Trimming pared 4 bases from V and 1 base from J, leaving 14 bases between. CDR3 DNA sequence: TGCGCCAGCAGCCCGGAGGCACAGCTTAACTATGGCTACACCTTC. Protein: CASSPEAQLNYGYTF.

As DNA, the CDR3 is TGTGCCAGCAGCCCCTCCGAGTTTTTCCCCTATGGCTACACCTTC. Its translation: CASSPSEFFPYGYTF. The rearrangement joins TRBV9 to TRBJ1-2; D is uncertain. The CDR3 is made up of 15 amino acids. CDR1 is SGDLS, CDR2 YYNGEE, per germline. Trimming shortened V by 4 bases and J by 4 bases, and 17 bases separated the two germline ends.

The J gene is TRBJ1-1, the V gene TRBV27, with D tentatively TRBD1 (5 bases). This CDR3 has 16 residues. Germline CDR1 reads MNHEY; CDR2 reads SMNVEV (reference sequence). The ends were cut back, 5 bases at V and 3 bases at J, with 19 bases in the middle. CDR3 in amino acids: CASSPYIPRGYTEAFF. The CDR3, as DNA: TGTGCCAGCAGTCCATATATTCCCCGGGGGTACACTGAAGCTTTCTTT.

The rearrangement links TRBV7-6 to TRBJ2-3; TRBD2 might be the D (5 bases). This CDR3 spans 15 amino acids. Germline V gives CDR1 SGHVS, CDR2 FNYEAQ. V lost 1 base and J lost 2, with 10 bases in between. CDR3 loop: CASSLGSAFTDTQYF. CDR3 bases: TGTGCCAGCAGCTTAGGTAGCGCATTCACAGATACGCAGTATTTT.

The chain employs TRBV25-1 and TRBJ2-5; TRBD2 aligns across 11 bases. The CDR3 totals 16 residues. CDR1 and CDR2 (germline): MGHDK, SYGVNS. V shed 10 bases, J shed 5 bases, and the junction held 15 bases outside the gene matches. The CDR3: CANEAVAGGPWETQYF. The DNA for the CDR3 is TGTGCCAACGAAGCGGTAGCGGGAGGGCCCTGGGAGACCCAGTACTTC. The full variable domain, rest sourced from reference TRBV25-1 and TRBJ2-5, is EADIYQTPRYLVIGTGKKITLECSQTMGHDKMYWYQQDPGMELHLIHYSYGVNSTEKGDLSSESTVSRIRTEHFPLTLESARPSHTSQYLCANEAVAGGPWETQYFGPGTRLLVL.

The chain joins TRBV7-9 to TRBJ2-1; D remains unclear. The germline V gene encodes CDR1 SEHNR and CDR2 FQNEAQ (reference sequence). The CDR3 has 15 residues. V shed 6 bases and J shed 7 bases, with 19 bases lying between them. DNA of the CDR3: TGTGCCAGCAGGTGGACCCGTAATTTGGAGAATGAGCAGTTCTTC. Its translation is CASRWTRNLENEQFF.

The chain uses TRBV5-1 and TRBJ2-7; the match to TRBD2 covers 7 bases. The CDR3 extends over 15 amino acids. Per the germline V gene, CDR1 is SGHRS and CDR2 is YFSETQ. J gave up 0 bases and V 4 bases, and 7 bases lay outside the gene matches. CDR3 residues: CASSETSLLSYEQYF. The CDR3 nucleotides are TGCGCCAGCAGCGAGACTAGCCTACTCTCCTACGAGCAGTACTTC.

The chain couples TRBV18 to TRBJ2-7, with 7 bases lining up with TRBD2. J lost 0 bases, V lost 3 bases, and 5 bases had no gene match. Germline values: CDR1 KGHSH, CDR2 LQKENI. CDR3 length: 15 amino acids. The CDR3 DNA is TGTGCCAGCTCACCGGGTAGCGGGTTCTCCTACGAGCAGTACTTC. Encoded protein: CASSPGSGFSYEQYF.

This clone occurred once. This chain connects TRBV7-9 to TRBJ2-5; D gene unclear. Germline-derived CDR1 and CDR2 are SEHNR and FQNEAQ (reference sequence). The length of the CDR3 is 15 residues. The V and J ends lost 1 base and 2 bases respectively, with 11 bases between them. The CDR3 reads CASSLGRALQETQYF. The DNA of the CDR3 is TGTGCCAGCAGCTTAGGTAGAGCGCTTCAAGAGACCCAGTACTTC.

The chain joins TRBV5-6 to TRBJ2-1; maybe TRBD1 (6 bases). The length of the CDR3 is 17 residues. V was trimmed by 5 bases and J by 2 bases, leaving 20 bases between them. Germline V lookup: CDR1 SGHDT, CDR2 YYEEEE. Here the CDR3 reads CASRKGITGLAYNEQFF. The CDR3 DNA is TGTGCCAGCAGGAAGGGTATTACAGGGTTGGCCTACAATGAGCAGTTCTTC.

The V call is TRBV7-2, the J call TRBJ2-3; D remains ambiguous. The germline CDR1 and CDR2 sequences are SGHTA and FQGNSA. Trimming removed 1 base at V and 6 bases at J, with 8 bases between. This CDR3 is 13 amino acids long. CDR3 loop: CASSLVWSDTQYF. In DNA, the CDR3 is TGTGCCAGCAGCTTAGTTTGGTCGGATACGCAGTATTTT.

V and J are TRBV9 and TRBJ2-1; 7 bases align to TRBD2. Germline CDR1 and CDR2: SGDLS and YYNGEE. V was clipped by 3 bases and J by 3 bases; unmatched bases: 12. This CDR3 is 17 amino acids long. CDR3 sequence (DNA): TGTGCCAGCAGCGCTCTCGGGGGGAAAGTCGGCTACAATGAGCAGTTCTTC. Translating gives CASSALGGKVGYNEQFF.

The genes are TRBV5-1 and TRBJ1-4, with a weak D call TRBD1 (6 bases). CDR3 length: 15 residues. Trimming removed 0 bases at V and 6 bases at J, with 12 bases between. Germline V gives CDR1 SGHRS, CDR2 YFSETQ. The CDR3 DNA reads TGCGCCAGCAGCTTGGGTCAGGGGAATCATGAAAAACTGTTTTTT. Amino acid sequence: CASSLGQGNHEKLFF.

The V and J genes are TRBV6-1 and TRBJ1-1, with D uncertain. The CDR3 sequence is 14 residues long. The germline V gene encodes CDR1 MNHNS and CDR2 SASEGT. The germline V and J ends were trimmed by 2 bases and 6 bases, with 13 bases remaining between them. The CDR3 DNA is TGTGCCAGCAGTGAACTGTGGGGTAACGCTGAAGCTTTCTTT. This codes for CASSELWGNAEAFF.

The V and J genes are TRBV6-1 and TRBJ2-1; 9 nucleotides align to TRBD1. Germline CDR1 and CDR2: MNHNS and SASEGT. J gave up 2 bases and V 6 bases, and 5 bases lay outside the gene matches. CDR3 length: 15 amino acids. The CDR3 bases are TGTGCCAGCAGCCAGGACAGGGGCACCTACAATGAGCAGTTCTTC. It yields the protein CASSQDRGTYNEQFF.

The rearrangement links TRBV6-1 to TRBJ2-1; a possible D gene is TRBD2 (5 bases). The CDR3 consists of 14 residues. The germline V and J ends were trimmed by 6 bases and 5 bases, with 14 bases remaining between them. Germline V gene data show CDR1 as MNHNS and CDR2 as SASEGT. CDR3 sequence reads: CASRMRVANNEQFF. The CDR3, as DNA: TGTGCCAGCAGGATGAGGGTAGCAAACAATGAGCAGTTCTTC.

J is TRBJ2-1 and V is TRBV28; perhaps TRBD2 as D (6 bases). The CDR3 contains 16 residues. Germline CDR1 reads MDHEN; CDR2 reads SYDVKM. The V gene lost 4 bases and the J gene lost 4 bases, with 17 bases spanning the gap. Here the CDR3 DNA reads TGTGCCAGCAGTTACTATACGGTAGCGGAATACAATGAGCAGTTCTTC. This translates into CASSYYTVAEYNEQFF. The entire variable domain, with the rest obtained from reference TRBV28 and TRBJ2-1, is as follows: DVKVTQSSRYLVKRTGEKVFLECVQDMDHENMFWYRQDPGLGLRLIYFSYDVKMKEKGDIPEGYSVSREKKERFSLILESASTNQTSMYLCASSYYTVAEYNEQFFGPGTRLTVL.

The V call is TRBV4-2, the J call TRBJ2-3, with 10 nucleotides matching TRBD2. Looked up from germline, CDR1 is LGHNA and CDR2 is YNFKEQ. V was clipped by 6 bases and J by 3 bases; unmatched bases: 6. The CDR3 is 15 residues long. The CDR3 spells CASRGQLAGTDTQYF. CDR3 sequence (DNA): TGTGCCAGCAGGGGCCAACTAGCGGGGACAGATACGCAGTATTTT.

V usage is TRBV19 and J usage is TRBJ2-7, with D perhaps matching TRBD1 or TRBD2 (5 bases each). The V end was cut by 3 bases, the J end by 3 bases, with 12 bases between. The germline V gene has CDR1 LNHDA and CDR2 SQIVND (reference sequence). The CDR3 has 14 amino acids. The CDR3 loop reads CASSIHGGVYEQYF. Here the CDR3 DNA reads TGTGCCAGTAGTATCCATGGGGGTGTCTACGAGCAGTACTTC.

The V gene is TRBV11-2, the J gene TRBJ1-5, with no clear D. The V and J ends lost 1 base and 0 bases respectively, with 10 bases between them. CDR1 is SGHAT and CDR2 is FQNNGV in the germline V gene. The CDR3 consists of 16 residues. The CDR3 sequence is CASSLGAWGSNQPQHF. The CDR3 coding sequence is TGTGCCAGCAGCTTAGGGGCTTGGGGTAGCAATCAGCCCCAGCATTTT.

The rearrangement joins TRBV5-1 to TRBJ2-1; 8 nucleotides align to TRBD2. Trimming took 2 bases from V and 0 from J; bases not matched to a gene: 7. The CDR3 sequence is 17 residues long. Germline lookup yields CDR1 SGHRS and CDR2 YFSETQ. The CDR3 here is CASSLGTGTSSYNEQFF. DNA for the CDR3: TGCGCCAGCAGCTTAGGGACCGGGACTAGCTCCTACAATGAGCAGTTCTTC.